The T cell receptor (beta chain) described here comes from a study of PD-1 blockade in classical Hodgkin lymphoma. Findings and limits, study-wide: Patients who initiated nivolumab within 1 year of ASCT were excluded.

As to time point: cycle 4 day 1 (C4D1), after five to seven weeks of nivolumab. Autologous stem cell transplantation was followed by relapse in every patient, and brentuximab vedotin exposure varied. V gave up 5 bases and J gave up 3 bases; unmatched junction bases: 6. This CDR3 spans 15 amino acids. Germline-derived CDR1 and CDR2 are LNHNV and YYDKDF (reference sequence). As to this clone: The antigen is unknown.

Clones were sequenced by immunoSEQ multiplex PCR, and TCRdb holds only the in-frame ones, with some missing. This table has fewer than 95,000 clones, about 83% appearing once. This TCR derives from a human donor with classical Hodgkin lymphoma. This sequence joins TRBV15 and TRBJ2-7, with TRBD2 identical over 11 bases. The specimen comprised peripheral blood mononuclear cells (PBMCs), sampled before the fourth cycle of nivolumab. The CDR3 sequence: CATSRTSGSFYEQYF. DNA for the CDR3: TGTGCCACCAGCCGAACTAGCGGGAGTTTCTACGAGCAGTACTTC.